The 17 T cell receptor beta chains in this list originate from one sample, sequenced in a study of identical twins. TCRdb analysed the 5' RACE reads with MiXCR anew, one entry per CDR3 protein. The table includes under 500,000 distinct CDR3 sequences, roughly an eighth detected once. This sample was also put to use in a study of yellow fever vaccine responses in identical twins.

Sequencing was carried out using CD4+ T cells sorted from blood. These receptors all come from a woman between 18 and 30 years old in good health.

J is TRBJ2-5 and V is TRBV5-1, with 7 bases that match TRBD2. This CDR3 contains 16 residues. Germline assignment: CDR1 SGHRS and CDR2 YFSETQ. The V and J ends lost 0 bases and 4 bases, in that order; junction bases with no gene match: 9. CDR3 loop: CASSLAGGGTGETQYF. CDR3 nucleotide sequence: TGCGCCAGCAGCTTGGCCGGGGGAGGGACTGGAGAGACCCAGTACTTC. The variable domain in full, completed from reference TRBV5-1 and TRBJ2-5, reads KAGVTQTPRYLIKTRGQQVTLSCSPISGHRSVSWYQQTPGQGLQFLFEYFSETQRNKGNFPGRFSGRQFSNSRSEMNVSTLELGDSALYLCASSLAGGGTGETQYFGPGTRLLVL.

This clonotype was detected only a few times. The CDR3 region has the DNA TGCGCCAGCAGTGGGGACAGGGGGACTGAAGCTTTCTTT. Its protein product is CASSGDRGTEAFF. The chain has TRBV10-1 and TRBJ1-1; 11 nucleotides line up with TRBD1. The ends lost 4 bases at V and 5 bases at J; junction bases unmatched: 0. This CDR3 has 13 residues. Germline assignment: CDR1 WNHNN and CDR2 SYGVQD (reference sequence).

The CDR3 spells CATHYRPSPNSGANVLTF. CDR3 nucleotides: TGTGCCACCCATTACAGGCCCTCTCCAAACTCTGGGGCCAACGTCCTGACTTTC. This chain joins TRBV10-3 and TRBJ2-6; the D gene is possibly TRBD1 (5 bases). The CDR3 contains 18 residues. V was trimmed by 10 bases and J by 0 bases, leaving 22 bases between them. The V gene's germline CDR1 is ENHRY and CDR2 SYGVKD.

The V call is TRBV20-1, the J call TRBJ2-1; 10 positions agree with TRBD2. Germline assignment: CDR1 DFQATT and CDR2 SNEGSKA (reference sequence). The CDR3 runs to 18 residues. Unmatched junction bases numbered 17, after V lost 2 bases and J lost 7 bases. The CDR3 sequence: CSARRTGAGGPGANEQFF. The DNA for the CDR3 is TGCAGTGCTAGACGCACTGGAGCGGGAGGGCCGGGGGCGAATGAGCAGTTCTTC.

This clonotype was seen more than once but under ten times. This rearrangement joins TRBV20-1 to TRBJ2-7; D is undetermined. The CDR3 extends over 13 amino acids. Germline V gives CDR1 DFQATT, CDR2 SNEGSKA (reference sequence). V lost 2 bases to trimming and J lost 0 bases, with 8 bases between them. Here the CDR3 DNA reads TGCAGTGCTAGAAAGGACGTCTCCTACGAGCAGTACTTC. The encoded protein is CSARKDVSYEQYF.

This clonotype was found a few times. V usage is TRBV12-3 or TRBV12-4 and J usage is TRBJ2-1; 8 bases fit TRBD2. V dropped 5 bases and J dropped 6; count of bases not matched to a gene: 9. This CDR3 region has 15 residues. This CDR3 is CASSPSGWAGNEQFF. The CDR3 nucleotides read TGTGCCAGCAGTCCTAGCGGGTGGGCGGGCAATGAGCAGTTCTTC.

The chain uses TRBV14 and TRBJ1-1; a weak D match, TRBD1 (6 bases). V lost 2 bases, J lost 0 bases, and 10 bases lay in between. CDR1 and CDR2 from the germline V gene are SGHDN and FVKESK. The CDR3 sequence is 15 residues long. CDR3 in DNA: TGTGCCAGCAGCCAATTTACAGGGATGAACACTGAAGCTTTCTTT. It yields the protein CASSQFTGMNTEAFF.

This clonotype was observed many times. This rearrangement joins TRBV12-3 or TRBV12-4 to TRBJ1-1, with 9 bases fitting TRBD1. J gave up 7 bases and V 6 bases, and 3 bases lay outside the gene matches. CDR3 length equals 12 residues. CDR3 in amino acids: CASSGTGYEAFF. Here the CDR3 DNA reads TGTGCCAGCAGCGGGACAGGGTATGAAGCTTTCTTT.

This chain uses TRBV5-1 with TRBJ2-5; possible D gene TRBD2, 5 bases. V was cut by 4 bases and J by 4 bases, with 8 bases left in between. Germline CDR1 reads SGHRS; CDR2 reads YFSETQ. The CDR3 has 12 residues. CDR3 nucleotides: TGCGCCAGCAGCAGGAGCGGAGAGACCCAGTACTTC. The encoded protein is CASSRSGETQYF.

This clonotype was recorded a few times. The CDR3 nucleotides are TGTGCCAGCAGTTTACGTTGGGGGTCCGGGGCCAACGTCCTGACTTTC. This sequence encodes CASSLRWGSGANVLTF. The rearrangement uses TRBV12-3 or TRBV12-4 and TRBJ2-6; D possibly uses TRBD1 or TRBD2 (5 bases each). The CDR3 runs to 16 residues. Trimming removed 2 bases from V and 4 bases from J, with 12 bases in between.

Only one count was recorded for this clonotype. The gene calls are TRBV6-2 or TRBV6-3 and TRBJ2-7; no clear D gene. This CDR3 has 11 amino acids. Germline V gives CDR1 MNHEY, CDR2 SVGEGT. Deletions cut 2 bases from V and 6 bases from J, with 5 bases between. Here the CDR3 reads CASSYNREQYF. CDR3 DNA sequence: TGTGCCAGCAGTTACAATCGCGAGCAGTACTTC.

The sample holds a few counts of this clonotype. This rearrangement joins TRBV28 to TRBJ1-2; 9 positions agree with TRBD1. Unmatched junction bases numbered 8, after V lost 5 bases and J lost 4 bases. Germline lookup yields CDR1 MDHEN and CDR2 SYDVKM. The CDR3 has 15 residues. For the CDR3, the DNA is TGTGCCAGCAGTCCCCCTACAGGGGGCGCCTATGGCTACACCTTC. It yields the protein CASSPPTGGAYGYTF.

This chain joins TRBV14 and TRBJ2-5; possible D gene TRBD2, 6 bases. With 3 bases removed from V and 1 base from J, the gap between germline ends came to 9 bases. The CDR3 is 14 residues long. Looked up from germline, CDR1 is SGHDN and CDR2 is FVKESK. The CDR3 DNA sequence: TGTGCCAGCAGCCAGAATAGCGGCCAAGAGACCCAGTACTTC. This gives the protein CASSQNSGQETQYF.

The DNA for the CDR3 is TGCGCCAGCAGCCCTCCGATTCAGGGGGCACCCGGGGAGCTGTTTTTT. Translating gives CASSPPIQGAPGELFF. This chain links TRBV5-1 with TRBJ2-2, with 8 bases lining up with TRBD1. The CDR3 contains 16 residues. The germline CDR1 and CDR2 sequences are SGHRS and YFSETQ. V trimming: 4 bases; J trimming: 6 bases; junction bases outside the gene matches: 11.

V is TRBV10-3 and J is TRBJ2-2; a possible D gene is TRBD2 (6 bases). Trimming shortened V by 2 bases and J by 2 bases, and 9 bases separated the two germline ends. This CDR3 has 15 amino acids. Per germline, CDR1 ENHRY and CDR2 SYGVKD. CDR3: CAISERGSNTGELFF. CDR3 bases: TGTGCCATCAGTGAGCGGGGGTCCAACACCGGGGAGCTGTTTTTT.

This chain joins TRBV7-2 and TRBJ2-1, with 7 nucleotides matching TRBD1. Trimming cost V 4 bases and J 8 bases; bases outside gene matches: 2. The V gene's germline CDR1 is SGHTA and CDR2 FQGNSA. The CDR3 contains 12 residues. The CDR3 region is CASSSTGYEQFF. In nucleotides, the CDR3 is TGTGCCAGCAGCTCGACAGGGTATGAGCAGTTCTTC.

The genes are TRBV29-1 and TRBJ2-5, with D perhaps TRBD1 (6 bases). Per germline, CDR1 SQVTM and CDR2 ANQGSEA. Deletions cut 8 bases from V and 5 bases from J, with 15 bases between. The CDR3 has 12 amino acids. The CDR3 is CSTARGSETQYF. CDR3 coding DNA: TGCAGCACAGCTAGGGGGTCGGAGACCCAGTACTTC.